A selection of T cell receptor beta chains follows, all from one sample in a study of T cells after yellow fever vaccination. TCRdb redid the calling of the 5' RACE reads with MiXCR, one entry per CDR3 protein. The sample carries about 42,000 distinct CDR3 sequences, around 6.4% recorded once. The sequencing here drew on PBMCs, either bulk or a sorted T-cell subset (CD4+, CD8+, memory, or dextramer-sorted; not recorded which), taken 45 days after the yellow fever booster vaccination. The receptors stem from a man aged 25 to 40 who received the YFV17D yellow fever vaccine. Both conserved end residues are part of each CDR3.

v_call	cdr3_aa
TRBV20-1	CSPLILETQYF
TRBV28	CASSSQQGTNEKLFF
TRBV18	CASSSGQGNSYTF
TRBV29-1	CTVALNYGYTF
TRBV5-1	CASSRERGEADTQYF
TRBV10-3	CAISGSTRGSGTDTQYF
TRBV6-5	CASSYSIEGWGGYTF
TRBV2	CASSIQGGFGNTIYF
TRBV11-1	CASRSFPGLAGLANTGELFF
TRBV20-1	CSARGGAIASTDTQYF
TRBV24-1	CATSPRGGGNEQFF
TRBV4-3	CASSQDLFTWNYGYTF
TRBV3-1	CASSQVAAWTSVNPGSQYF
TRBV7-2	CASSLSSLTRGTEAFF
TRBV24-1	CATSALTAGELFF
TRBV20-1	CSATRWRDYEQYF
TRBV20-1	CSARVLAGGLKQFF
TRBV29-1	CSVGGSGLRKEQFF
TRBV7-6	CASSLQASGVGEQFF
TRBV11-2	CASSPIQRGARSYEQYF
TRBV6-1	CASWAGVADTQYF
TRBV20-1	CSARATREVSYF
TRBV27	CASSTAGQGFFNQPQHF
TRBV30	CAWSWEAEAFF
TRBV29-1	CSVNMGQGEGYTF
TRBV3-1	CASSQDWEAQETQYF
TRBV18	CASSTDRNYYGYTF
TRBV20-1	CSARGLAGGNEQFF
TRBV11-1	CASSLVAGGRDEQFF
TRBV7-2	CASSFFDSRPNYEQYF
TRBV10-3	CAISERGQGAPSIQYF
TRBV7-2	CASSSGLAYEQYF
TRBV7-8	CASRLSQADTQYF
TRBV5-6	CASSWDWTNTEAFF
TRBV20-1	CSASYRSYEQYF
TRBV15	CATSRPDRATGTQYF
TRBV6-2/TRBV6-3	CASTNGEEEFSGNTIYF
TRBV19	CASSIPGQGNYYGYTF
TRBV7-9	CASSPPYSGANTGELFF
TRBV5-1	CASSLGQSNTEAFF
TRBV20-1	CSATRSGLAGETQYF
TRBV7-8	CASRHRNSYEQYF
TRBV27	CASSSTTNEKLFF
TRBV29-1	CSVGENYGYTF
TRBV6-1	CASSQGLTDYNEQFF
TRBV6-1	CASTSPGTGVTNEQFF
TRBV6-5	CATVNQLAGWARETQYF
TRBV11-2	CASSQGLLAGGSETQYF
TRBV5-6	CASSLARGAYTEAFF
TRBV5-1	CASSFSVNYQYNEQFF
TRBV6-5	CASSYSGSQNTEAFF
TRBV10-3	CAISESNRKETQYF
TRBV5-1	CASSLTGSADTQYF
TRBV20-1	CSARVGGNTGELFF
TRBV6-5	CASISEAYYEQYF
TRBV7-2	CASSLNPDEAREQFF
TRBV5-5	CASRITGVTGELFF
TRBV7-9	CASSLSETSTDTQYF
TRBV20-1	CSGTREAFTDEQYF
TRBV6-2/TRBV6-3	CATSYQGASYEQYF